The subject of this entry is one T cell receptor (beta chain). The data derive from a study of control samples from healthy donors and cancer patients. Here immunoSEQ multiplex PCR was the method, and the copy in TCRdb shows in-frame clones only, minus some. The sample has about 120,000 clones; more than 75% are singletons. The length of the CDR3 is 19 residues. The germline V gene has CDR1 SGHTA and CDR2 FQGNSA. V was shortened by 5 bases and J by 0 bases, with 20 bases between the two germline ends. The receptor was isolated from a woman aged 70 to 79 in good health. The source material was blood. The chain employs TRBV7-2 and TRBJ2-6; no definite D call. The DNA of the CDR3 is TGTGCCAGCAGCCCACCTGGACCCTCAAGGAGCTCTGGGGCCAACGTCCTGACTTTC. It encodes CASSPPGPSRSSGANVLTF.